What follows describes a single T cell receptor beta chain. Its cognate antigen has yet to be identified. Base quality data are lacking; no much larger clone is found one base away. The data are from a study of shared clonotypes between healthy human individuals (TCRdb year 2020). Concerning the study at large: The cohort included three men and two women between 18 and 49 years of age. Blood TCR repertoires of 5 or 6 healthy adults were deeply sequenced to estimate repertoire size and the extent of clonotype sharing between individuals. Libraries were prepared and TCR repertoires were sequenced by different laboratories using diverse techniques, in order to increase sequencing depth and limit assay-specific biases. Leukapheresis yielded between about 0.85 and 10 billion PBMCs per donor. For each donor, three plates each were used for CD4 naive and CD4 memory, two plates were used for CD8 naive, and one plate was used for CD8 memory.

Donors were healthy HIV-negative adults with no recently reported acute infections or vaccinations. Only Caucasian adults living in Nashville, Tennessee, USA were represented among the donors. CD4+ T cells were enriched by magnetic negative selection; naive cells were then positively selected on CD45RA, and the negative fraction formed the memory subset. After blood collection by leukapheresis, PBMCs were isolated using Ficoll-Histopaque density gradient centrifugation and then cryopreserved in the vapor phase of liquid nitrogen. Analytical flow cytometry was used to check the purity and quantity of every magnetically sorted T cell population. From each sorted fraction, genomic DNA was isolated and quantified by UV absorbance on a Nanodrop 2000c. Results and caveats for the whole study, not just this receptor: Estimated clonotype richness was generally larger for naive than for memory subsets. Sampling was limited to blood, and TCR repertoires in tissue likely differ from TCR repertoires in blood. Incomplete sequencing was indicated by rarefaction of sorted-subset datasets, despite the large sequencing depth. The small number of donors limited the genetic and exposure-history diversity represented. Higher generation probabilities were observed for clonotypes shared by all four sorted-subset donors than for non-shared clonotypes. Pairwise subsampling indicated that sequencing depth was expected to affect the degree of clonotype sharing among donors. When a handful of donors were compared, the shared fraction of clonotypes was about 5.4% for naive CD4, 3.5% for naive CD8, more than 2% for memory CD4, and approximately 0.4% for memory CD8.

The CDR3, from cysteine to phenylalanine, totals 14 residues. The retained sequence is limited to the CDR3, 42 bases, with the frame set at the first base. Looking up the germline V gene yields CDR1 SGHRS and CDR2 YFSETQ. Trimming costs V 0 bases and J 7 bases, and their ends lie 13 bases apart. TCR CDR3 regions were amplified from genomic DNA by multiplex PCR using the deep immunoSEQ assay. Extracted genomic DNA from each cell subset was distributed evenly across all wells of several immunoSEQ 96-well plates, and each plate was treated as a replicate. For sorted subsets, each replicate PCR was loaded with 150 to 250 ng genomic DNA, equivalent to about 30,000 T cell genomes. Purified libraries were measured with a Qubit 3.0 fluorometer, size-checked on a Bioanalyzer 2100, and measured again with the KAPA Library Quantification kit. A separate single-read 150-cycle Illumina NextSeq 550 flow cell was used to sequence each immunoSEQ 96-well plate. On the authors' methods: Because only junctional sequences without quality scores were contained in the immunoSEQ output, filtering matching that applied to full-length reads could not be performed. To assign V/J genes and CDR3, sequences were annotated using PyIR, a Python wrapper for IgBLAST v1.9, with IMGT germline references. Reads with weak V/J assignments (E-value above 1e-6), missing CDR3, stop codons, out-of-frame junctions, or ambiguous translated residues were removed. V3J clonotypes were defined as sequences sharing the same inferred V gene, J gene, and CDR3 amino acid sequence. Percentage overlap between repertoires was computed as shared unique clonotypes divided by the size of the smaller repertoire. Three approaches were used to assess repertoire richness: RTK rarefaction, the Chao1 estimator, and Recon v2.1 estimates of unobserved clonotypes. Generation probabilities for all TCRbeta clonotypes obtained by the gDNA method from a handful of donors were computed using OLGA. TCRdb provides this immuneACCESS table in a form limited to in-frame rearrangements. Some clones are lacking; in checked studies, under half of them reflect an unresolved V gene, and why the rest are absent is not known. That table furnishes V, J and clone size, whereas the DNA furnished D and trimming. The sample includes 950,000 to 1,200,000 clones, with approximately 77% observed a single time. Approximately 0.9% of the sample belongs to the ten largest clones.

The sequence was collected from a young man in good health. Some clones in this sample may be carry-over from other donors' samples. The sequenced material came from memory CD4+ T cells from PBMCs. The cell subset or site label, read with the paper, signifies: CD45RA-negative fraction. The V and J genes are TRBV5-1 and TRBJ1-2, with TRBD1 tentatively as D gene (5 bases match). In nucleotides, the sequence is TGCGCCAGCAGCTTGGATTCTGGGGCGGGTGGCTACACCTTC. The encoded protein is CASSLDSGAGGYTF.